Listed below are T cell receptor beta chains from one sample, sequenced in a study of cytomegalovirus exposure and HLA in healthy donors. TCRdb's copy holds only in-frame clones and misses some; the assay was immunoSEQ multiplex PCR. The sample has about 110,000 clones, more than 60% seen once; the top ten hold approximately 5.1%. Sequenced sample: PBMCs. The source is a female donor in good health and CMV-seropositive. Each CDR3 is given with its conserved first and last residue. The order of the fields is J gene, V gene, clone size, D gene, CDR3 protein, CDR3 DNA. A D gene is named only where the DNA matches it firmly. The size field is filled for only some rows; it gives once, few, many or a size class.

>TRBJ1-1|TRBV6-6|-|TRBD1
CASSYSRTGSEAFF
TGTGCCAGCAGTTACTCGAGGACAGGGAGCGAAGCTTTCTTT
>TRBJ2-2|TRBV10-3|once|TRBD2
CAISDGLAGGGELFF
TGTGCCATCAGTGACGGACTAGCGGGAGGAGGGGAGCTGTTTTTT
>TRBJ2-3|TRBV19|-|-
CASSLLPTDILRTDTQYF
TGTGCCAGTAGTCTCCTCCCCACGGACATCCTGCGCACAGATACGCAGTATTTT
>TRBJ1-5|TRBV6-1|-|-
CASSLGIGGSQPQHF
TGTGCCAGCAGCTTGGGGATCGGGGGAAGCCAGCCCCAGCATTTT
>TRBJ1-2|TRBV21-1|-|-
CASRGGERGWLGQGDGYTF
TGTGCCAGCAGGGGAGGGGAAAGGGGTTGGCTTGGACAGGGGGATGGCTACACCTTC
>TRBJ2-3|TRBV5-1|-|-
CASSLEVRGDTQYF
TGCGCCAGCAGCTTGGAGGTACGCGGAGATACGCAGTATTTT
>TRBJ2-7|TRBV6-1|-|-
CASSVRTAFFYEQYF
TGTGCCAGCAGTGTGCGGACAGCTTTCTTCTACGAGCAGTACTTC
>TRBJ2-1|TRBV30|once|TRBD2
CAWRLGLPGGEQFF
TGTGCCTGGAGGTTAGGCCTTCCCGGGGGGGAGCAGTTCTTC
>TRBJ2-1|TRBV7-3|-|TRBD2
CASSLGLAGVNEQFF
TGTGCCAGCAGCTTAGGTCTAGCGGGGGTCAATGAGCAGTTCTTC
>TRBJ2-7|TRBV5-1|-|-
CASSLGSMVGDEQYF
TGCGCCAGCAGCTTAGGATCGATGGTCGGGGACGAGCAGTACTTC
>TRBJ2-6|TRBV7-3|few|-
CASSSGNSGANVLTF
TGTGCCAGCAGCTCAGGGAACTCTGGGGCCAACGTCCTGACTTTC
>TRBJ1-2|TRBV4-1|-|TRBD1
CASSQVDRGHGYTF
TGCGCCAGCAGCCAAGTAGACAGGGGGCATGGCTACACCTTC
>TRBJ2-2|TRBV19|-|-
CASSIRQSVNTGELFF
TGTGCCAGTAGTATCAGACAGTCCGTGAACACCGGGGAGCTGTTTTTT
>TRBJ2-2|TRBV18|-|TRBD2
CASSPRTSGSLRVGGELFF
TGTGCCAGCTCACCGCGGACTAGTGGTTCTTTACGGGTCGGCGGGGAGCTGTTTTTT
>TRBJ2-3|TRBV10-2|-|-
CASSEAAGRTDTQYF
TGCGCCAGCAGTGAGGCCGCTGGGCGCACAGATACGCAGTATTTT
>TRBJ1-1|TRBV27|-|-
CASSIRQDPTEAFF
TGTGCCAGCAGTATCCGACAGGACCCCACTGAAGCTTTCTTT
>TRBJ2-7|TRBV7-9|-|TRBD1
CASSSEGTGSYEQYF
TGTGCCAGCAGCTCGGAAGGGACAGGGAGCTACGAGCAGTACTTC
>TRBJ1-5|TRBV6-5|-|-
CASSSAQGSNQPQHF
TGTGCCAGCAGCTCCGCTCAGGGGAGCAATCAGCCCCAGCATTTT
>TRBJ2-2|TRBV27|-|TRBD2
CASSGTSGRAGAGELFF
TGTGCCAGCAGCGGGACTAGCGGGAGGGCCGGGGCCGGGGAGCTGTTTTTT
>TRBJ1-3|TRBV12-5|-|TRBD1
CASGYRTGGKNTIYF
TGTGCTAGTGGCTACAGGACAGGGGGAAAAAACACCATATATTTT
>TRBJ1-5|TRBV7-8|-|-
CASSLARVSNQPQHF
TGTGCCAGCAGCTTAGCCAGGGTCAGCAATCAGCCCCAGCATTTT
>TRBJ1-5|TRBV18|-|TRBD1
CASSPGTGHQPQHF
TGTGCCAGCTCACCTGGGACAGGGCATCAGCCCCAGCATTTT
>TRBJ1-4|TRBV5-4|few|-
CASSSGRGEKLFF
TGTGCCAGCAGCTCAGGACGCGGGGAAAAACTGTTTTTT
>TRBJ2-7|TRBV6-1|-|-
CASSRIGDYEQYF
TGTGCCAGCAGCCGTATCGGGGACTACGAGCAGTACTTC
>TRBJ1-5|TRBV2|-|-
CASSAGVRQPQHF
TGTGCCAGCAGTGCAGGCGTCAGGCAGCCCCAGCATTTT
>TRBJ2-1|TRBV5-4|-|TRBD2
CASSLGTSGKDEQFF
TGTGCCAGCAGCTTGGGGACTAGCGGGAAAGATGAGCAGTTCTTC
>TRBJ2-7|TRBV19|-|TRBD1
CASSMGLGQGSYEQYF
TGTGCCAGTAGTATGGGGCTAGGACAGGGGTCCTACGAGCAGTACTTC
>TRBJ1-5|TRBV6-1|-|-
CASRISDSSNQPQHF
TGTGCCAGCAGAATTTCTGACAGCAGCAATCAGCCCCAGCATTTT
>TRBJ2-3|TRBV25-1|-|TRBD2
CASSESFGLVRSDTQYF
TGTGCCAGCAGTGAATCGTTCGGACTAGTGAGGTCAGATACGCAGTATTTT
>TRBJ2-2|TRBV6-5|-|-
CASSYGDNTGELFF
TGTGCCAGCAGTTACGGAGACAACACCGGGGAGCTGTTTTTT
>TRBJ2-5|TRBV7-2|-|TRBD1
CASSIQGWETQYF
TGTGCCAGCAGCATACAGGGGTGGGAGACCCAGTACTTC
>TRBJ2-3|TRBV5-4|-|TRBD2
CASSRTSGSTDTQYF
TGTGCCAGCAGCCGGACTAGCGGTAGCACAGATACGCAGTATTTT
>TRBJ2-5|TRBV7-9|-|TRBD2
CASSGTSGTGETQYF
TGTGCCAGCAGCGGGACTAGCGGGACGGGAGAGACCCAGTACTTC
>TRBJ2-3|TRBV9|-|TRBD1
CASRGQGADTQYF
TGTGCCAGCAGGGGACAGGGGGCAGATACGCAGTATTTT
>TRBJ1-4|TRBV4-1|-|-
CASSQGSGGLKEKLFF
TGCGCCAGCAGCCAAGGCAGTGGGGGGTTGAAAGAAAAACTGTTTTTT
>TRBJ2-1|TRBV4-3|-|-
CASSQDLAGAMSYNEQFF
TGCGCCAGCAGCCAAGATCTCGCGGGTGCAATGTCCTACAATGAGCAGTTCTTC
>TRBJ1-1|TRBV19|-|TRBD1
CASSIQQGASVFGTEAFF
TGTGCCAGTAGTATTCAACAGGGGGCCTCGGTGTTCGGCACTGAAGCTTTCTTT
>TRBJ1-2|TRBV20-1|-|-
CSTVSNYGYTF
TGCAGTACAGTATCTAACTATGGCTACACCTTC
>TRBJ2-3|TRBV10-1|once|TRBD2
CASSESGREGLTQYF
TGCGCCAGCAGTGAGTCTGGGAGGGAGGGCCTTACGCAGTATTTT
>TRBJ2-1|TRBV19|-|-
CASSWDLVLSYNEQFF
TGTGCCAGTAGTTGGGACTTAGTCCTCTCCTACAATGAGCAGTTCTTC
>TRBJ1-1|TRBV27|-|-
CASSLLGFTGGTEAFF
TGTGCCAGCAGTTTATTGGGCTTTACGGGGGGCACTGAAGCTTTCTTT
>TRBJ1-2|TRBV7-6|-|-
CASSKHVNYGYTF
TGTGCCAGCTCAAAACACGTTAACTATGGCTACACCTTC
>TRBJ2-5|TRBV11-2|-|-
CASSLMTEETQYF
TGTGCCAGCAGCTTAATGACAGAAGAGACCCAGTACTTC
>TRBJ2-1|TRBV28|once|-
CASSPILPVSNEQFF
TGTGCCAGCAGCCCGATTCTACCTGTGAGCAATGAGCAGTTCTTC
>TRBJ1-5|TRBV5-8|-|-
CASSSGLFSNQPQHF
TGTGCCAGCAGCTCTGGACTGTTTAGCAATCAGCCCCAGCATTTT
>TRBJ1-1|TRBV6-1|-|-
CASSEVGQGIVGTEAFF
TGTGCCAGCAGTGAAGTAGGTCAGGGGATCGTCGGCACTGAAGCTTTCTTT
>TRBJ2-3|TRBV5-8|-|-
CASSTVTDTQYF
TGTGCCAGCAGCACAGTAACAGATACGCAGTATTTT
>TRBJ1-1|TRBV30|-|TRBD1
CAWSTTGTGSTEAFF
TGTGCCTGGAGTACGACCGGGACAGGGAGTACTGAAGCTTTCTTT
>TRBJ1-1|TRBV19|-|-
CASSSRGLGRSTEAFF
TGTGCCAGTAGTAGCCGGGGCCTAGGGAGGAGCACTGAAGCTTTCTTT
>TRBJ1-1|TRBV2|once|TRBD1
CATTSLPGGRNTEAFF
TGTGCCACGACTTCCTTACCAGGGGGCAGGAACACTGAAGCTTTCTTT
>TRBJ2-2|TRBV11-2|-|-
CASSPGFGTPTGELFF
TGTGCCAGCAGCCCGGGATTCGGGACTCCCACCGGGGAGCTGTTTTTT
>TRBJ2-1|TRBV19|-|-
CASSMGQVGEQFF
TGTGCCAGTAGTATGGGGCAGGTGGGTGAGCAGTTCTTC
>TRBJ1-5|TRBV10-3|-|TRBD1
CAIKQGVGQPQHF
TGTGCCATTAAGCAGGGGGTTGGTCAGCCCCAGCATTTT
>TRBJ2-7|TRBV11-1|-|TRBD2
CASSSGLAGYEQYF
TGTGCCAGCAGCTCGGGACTAGCGGGATACGAGCAGTACTTC
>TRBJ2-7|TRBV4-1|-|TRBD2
CASSRGLAGAYEQYF
TGCGCCAGCAGCCGAGGCCTAGCGGGAGCATACGAGCAGTACTTC